One sample yielded the 6 T cell receptor beta chains listed below, sequenced in a study of shared clonotypes between healthy human individuals (dated by TCRdb to 2020 to 2021). The library relied on the immunoSEQ multiplex PCR assay. What TCRdb holds here is the immuneACCESS table cut down to in-frame rearrangements. Part of the clones is not present; checked against another copy, under half of the missing clones reflect an unresolved V gene, and the others are unexplained. This sample comprises around 2,000,000 clones, about 94% of them detected only once. The ten largest account for 0.9% to 1.5% of the sample. CD8 naive samples were obtained by positive selection for CCR7 among CD45RO-negative cells, yielding a CD45RA+CCR7+ population from which TemRA cells were excluded. The sequenced sample consisted of naive CD8+ T cells sorted from blood. Sample cell subset or site, as interpreted from the label and publication: CD45RA+CCR7+. These TCRs come from a man aged 18 to 30 in good health.

The chain links TRBV27 to TRBJ2-1; D may match TRBD1 or TRBD2 (5 bases each). V lost 4 bases, J lost 2 bases, and 9 bases lay in between. Germline V gene data show CDR1 as MNHEY and CDR2 as SMNVEV (reference sequence). This CDR3 region has 14 residues. The CDR3 DNA sequence: TGTGCCAGCAGTTCCCGGGACGCCTACAATGAGCAGTTCTTC. Protein: CASSSRDAYNEQFF.

The chain links TRBV12-1 to TRBJ1-1. TRBV12-1 is termed a pseudogene. The length of the CDR3 is 14 residues. CDR3 region: CASSLRREKTEAFF. The CDR3, as DNA: TGTGCCAGCAGCTTGCGACGGGAGAAGACTGAAGCTTTCTTT.

The V gene is TRBV19, the J gene TRBJ2-7; TRBD2 matches 8 bases. Germline V gene data show CDR1 as LNHDA and CDR2 as SQIVND (reference sequence). With 6 bases clipped from V and 3 bases from J, the junction kept 10 bases outside the gene matches. CDR3 length equals 15 residues. This chain's CDR3 is CASRFTSGGFYEQYF. CDR3 DNA: TGTGCCAGTAGGTTTACCAGCGGGGGTTTCTACGAGCAGTACTTC.

The CDR3 reads CASSVEGQGYYGYTF. CDR3 in DNA: TGTGCCAGCAGCGTAGAAGGTCAGGGCTACTATGGCTACACCTTC. The J gene is TRBJ1-2, the V gene TRBV9, with D maybe TRBD1 (5 bases). From germline, CDR1 is SGDLS and CDR2 YYNGEE. V was cut by 0 bases and J by 3 bases, with 12 bases left in between. The CDR3 has 15 residues.

This clone was detected once. This rearrangement joins TRBV7-8 to TRBJ1-1; the D is unclear. V dropped 2 bases and J dropped 4 bases, with 17 bases sitting between them. There are 16 residues in the CDR3. Germline values: CDR1 SGHVS, CDR2 FQNEAQ. CDR3 residues: CASSLYYMGSSTEAFF. The CDR3 DNA reads TGTGCCAGCAGCTTATATTATATGGGCAGCTCCACTGAAGCTTTCTTT.

This sequence joins TRBV5-1 and TRBJ2-3, with TRBD1 matching 7 bases. V was pared by 4 bases and J by 6 bases, with 8 bases of the junction left unmatched. This CDR3 has 14 residues. Germline V gene data show CDR1 as SGHRS and CDR2 as YFSETQ. CDR3 sequence (DNA): TGCGCCAGCAGCGACGACAGGGCTTGGGATACGCAGTATTTT. Its translation is CASSDDRAWDTQYF.